This is a list of T cell receptor beta chains from one sample in a study of memory CD4+ T cells and cytomegalovirus serostatus. Profiling relied on immunoSEQ multiplex PCR, and the TCRdb table lists in-frame clones only, not all of them. Of approximately 88,000 clones listed, 80% are singletons. The sample comprised memory CD4+ T cells from blood. The receptors come from an adult in good health and CMV-seropositive. CDR3s include the opening cysteine and the closing phenylalanine or tryptophan. The D gene is left open where the match is weak. Rows give clone size only sometimes, using once, few, many, or a class for an expanded clone.

clone_size: NA
d_call: NA
j_call: TRBJ1-2
v_call: TRBV7-2
cdr3_aa: CASSLEEGKGSYTF
cdr3_nt: TGTGCCAGCAGCTTAGAAGAGGGGAAGGGAAGCTACACCTTC

clone_size: NA
d_call: TRBD1
j_call: TRBJ1-2
v_call: TRBV5-6
cdr3_aa: CASSSPGTGIGYTF
cdr3_nt: TGTGCCAGCAGTTCACCCGGGACAGGGATCGGCTACACCTTC

clone_size: NA
d_call: TRBD1
j_call: TRBJ1-2
v_call: TRBV30
cdr3_aa: CAWSRLHGTGAGYTF
cdr3_nt: TGTGCCTGGAGTAGGCTCCATGGGACAGGGGCTGGCTACACCTTC

clone_size: NA
d_call: NA
j_call: TRBJ2-7
v_call: TRBV28
cdr3_aa: CASSPGTSYEQYF
cdr3_nt: TGTGCCAGCAGCCCCGGGACATCCTACGAGCAGTACTTC

clone_size: few
d_call: TRBD2
j_call: TRBJ2-7
v_call: TRBV7-9
cdr3_aa: CASSSETSGVIF
cdr3_nt: TGTGCCAGCAGCTCCGAGACTAGCGGAGTCATCTTC

clone_size: few
d_call: NA
j_call: TRBJ2-3
v_call: TRBV6-1
cdr3_aa: CASSEQGGADTQYF
cdr3_nt: TGTGCCAGCAGTGAGCAGGGGGGTGCAGATACGCAGTATTTT

clone_size: few
d_call: NA
j_call: TRBJ2-7
v_call: TRBV6-6
cdr3_aa: CASSYDWQQDSYEQYF
cdr3_nt: TGTGCCAGCAGTTACGATTGGCAGCAGGACTCCTACGAGCAGTACTTC

clone_size: NA
d_call: TRBD1
j_call: TRBJ2-7
v_call: TRBV11-1
cdr3_aa: CASTRERGQVIYEQYF
cdr3_nt: TGTGCCAGCACCCGGGAAAGAGGACAGGTAATCTACGAGCAGTACTTC

clone_size: NA
d_call: TRBD2
j_call: TRBJ2-7
v_call: TRBV6-5
cdr3_aa: CASSQPSGSSYEQYF
cdr3_nt: TGTGCCAGCAGTCAACCTAGCGGGAGCTCCTACGAGCAGTACTTC

clone_size: NA
d_call: NA
j_call: TRBJ1-1
v_call: TRBV28
cdr3_aa: CASEGQPNTEAFF
cdr3_nt: TGTGCCAGCGAGGGACAACCGAACACTGAAGCTTTCTTT

clone_size: NA
d_call: TRBD1
j_call: TRBJ1-2
v_call: TRBV19
cdr3_aa: CASSTDRVRTGYTF
cdr3_nt: TGTGCCAGTAGTACCGACAGGGTTCGGACTGGCTACACCTTC

clone_size: many
d_call: NA
j_call: TRBJ1-5
v_call: TRBV28
cdr3_aa: CASSLSSLFQPQHF
cdr3_nt: TGTGCCAGCAGTTTAAGCTCGTTGTTTCAGCCCCAGCATTTT

clone_size: NA
d_call: NA
j_call: TRBJ1-1
v_call: TRBV5-1
cdr3_aa: CASSGGPGQEEAFF
cdr3_nt: TGCGCCAGCAGCGGAGGACCGGGACAAGAAGAAGCTTTCTTT

clone_size: NA
d_call: NA
j_call: TRBJ2-3
v_call: TRBV18
cdr3_aa: CASSPGHPTDTQYF
cdr3_nt: TGTGCCAGCTCGCCGGGACACCCCACAGATACGCAGTATTTT

clone_size: NA
d_call: NA
j_call: TRBJ2-7
v_call: TRBV18
cdr3_aa: CASSPPSGARNEQYF
cdr3_nt: TGTGCCAGCTCACCTCCCTCGGGGGCGCGGAACGAGCAGTACTTC

clone_size: NA
d_call: TRBD2
j_call: TRBJ2-7
v_call: TRBV9
cdr3_aa: CASSAKLAGTTSEQYF
cdr3_nt: TGTGCCAGCAGCGCCAAGCTAGCCGGGACTACAAGCGAGCAGTACTTC

clone_size: NA
d_call: TRBD1
j_call: TRBJ1-4
v_call: TRBV7-8
cdr3_aa: CASSSTGYGEKLFF
cdr3_nt: TGTGCCAGCAGCTCGACAGGGTATGGCGAAAAACTGTTTTTT

clone_size: few
d_call: TRBD1
j_call: TRBJ1-5
v_call: TRBV19
cdr3_aa: CASSGTGNQPQHF
cdr3_nt: TGTGCCAGTAGTGGGACAGGGAATCAGCCCCAGCATTTT

clone_size: NA
d_call: TRBD2
j_call: TRBJ2-3
v_call: TRBV9
cdr3_aa: CASTSGDASTDTQYF
cdr3_nt: TGTGCCAGCACTAGCGGGGATGCTAGCACAGATACGCAGTATTTT

clone_size: NA
d_call: TRBD2
j_call: TRBJ2-1
v_call: TRBV2
cdr3_aa: CASSSGLAGNEQFF
cdr3_nt: TGTGCCAGCAGCTCGGGACTAGCGGGCAATGAGCAGTTCTTC

clone_size: NA
d_call: NA
j_call: TRBJ2-7
v_call: TRBV28
cdr3_aa: CASSTSPYEQYF
cdr3_nt: TGTGCCAGCAGTACTAGTCCCTACGAGCAGTACTTC

clone_size: NA
d_call: TRBD2
j_call: TRBJ2-7
v_call: TRBV5-4
cdr3_aa: CASSNSGMPYEQYF
cdr3_nt: TGTGCCAGCAGCAATAGCGGGATGCCCTACGAGCAGTACTTC

clone_size: once
d_call: NA
j_call: TRBJ1-2
v_call: TRBV28
cdr3_aa: CASSLGGGREYGYTF
cdr3_nt: TGTGCCAGCAGTTTGGGCGGCGGCAGAGAGTATGGCTACACCTTC

clone_size: NA
d_call: NA
j_call: TRBJ1-2
v_call: TRBV5-1
cdr3_aa: CASSLEGGGYGYTF
cdr3_nt: TGCGCCAGCAGCTTGGAGGGGGGCGGCTATGGCTACACCTTC

clone_size: few
d_call: NA
j_call: TRBJ2-3
v_call: TRBV7-3
cdr3_aa: CASSLEREDTQYF
cdr3_nt: TGTGCCAGCAGCTTAGAGCGAGAAGATACGCAGTATTTT

clone_size: NA
d_call: TRBD1
j_call: TRBJ2-1
v_call: TRBV19
cdr3_aa: CASSIPGTGIIEQFF
cdr3_nt: TGTGCCAGTAGTATCCCCGGGACAGGGATCATTGAGCAGTTCTTC

clone_size: NA
d_call: NA
j_call: TRBJ2-1
v_call: TRBV9
cdr3_aa: CASSIAVYNEQFF
cdr3_nt: TGTGCCAGCAGTATAGCGGTTTACAATGAGCAGTTCTTC

clone_size: NA
d_call: NA
j_call: TRBJ2-5
v_call: TRBV18
cdr3_aa: CASSHPGLPGETQYF
cdr3_nt: TGTGCCAGCTCACACCCGGGACTCCCCGGGGAGACCCAGTACTTC

clone_size: NA
d_call: NA
j_call: TRBJ1-3
v_call: TRBV7-3
cdr3_aa: CASSSATSGNTIYF
cdr3_nt: TGTGCCAGCAGCTCCGCTACCTCTGGAAACACCATATATTTT

clone_size: once
d_call: NA
j_call: TRBJ2-5
v_call: TRBV7-2
cdr3_aa: CASSGGPQETQYF
cdr3_nt: TGTGCCAGCAGCGGGGGACCACAAGAGACCCAGTACTTC

clone_size: NA
d_call: TRBD1
j_call: TRBJ2-6
v_call: TRBV7-9
cdr3_aa: CASSRPGTGSGANVLTF
cdr3_nt: TGTGCCAGCAGCCGTCCCGGGACAGGGTCTGGGGCCAACGTCCTGACTTTC

clone_size: NA
d_call: NA
j_call: TRBJ2-1
v_call: TRBV6-5
cdr3_aa: CASSYRPTAYNEQFF
cdr3_nt: TGTGCCAGCAGTTACCGTCCGACAGCCTACAATGAGCAGTTCTTC

clone_size: once
d_call: TRBD1
j_call: TRBJ2-5
v_call: TRBV6-5
cdr3_aa: CATSQGSQETQYF
cdr3_nt: TGTGCCACCTCACAGGGGTCCCAAGAGACCCAGTACTTC

clone_size: NA
d_call: TRBD1
j_call: TRBJ1-3
v_call: TRBV5-1
cdr3_aa: CASRSDRGSGNTIYF
cdr3_nt: TGCGCCAGCAGGTCAGACAGGGGCTCTGGAAACACCATATATTTT

clone_size: NA
d_call: NA
j_call: TRBJ1-2
v_call: TRBV5-1
cdr3_aa: CASSFGQEYGYTF
cdr3_nt: TGCGCCAGCAGCTTTGGGCAGGAGTATGGCTACACCTTC

clone_size: NA
d_call: NA
j_call: TRBJ1-3
v_call: TRBV7-9
cdr3_aa: CASSIRGVGNTIYF
cdr3_nt: TGTGCCAGCAGCATCAGAGGGGTCGGAAACACCATATATTTT

clone_size: few
d_call: NA
j_call: TRBJ2-3
v_call: TRBV5-4
cdr3_aa: CASSLEQTDTQYF
cdr3_nt: TGTGCCAGCAGCTTGGAACAGACAGATACGCAGTATTTT

clone_size: NA
d_call: NA
j_call: TRBJ2-3
v_call: TRBV7-9
cdr3_aa: CASSQGGQGAGDTQYF
cdr3_nt: TGTGCCAGCAGCCAGGGGGGGCAGGGGGCAGGAGATACGCAGTATTTT

clone_size: NA
d_call: TRBD1
j_call: TRBJ2-3
v_call: TRBV6-5
cdr3_aa: CASSRDRVTDTQYF
cdr3_nt: TGTGCCAGCAGCCGGGACAGGGTCACAGATACGCAGTATTTT

clone_size: NA
d_call: TRBD1
j_call: TRBJ2-1
v_call: TRBV2
cdr3_aa: CASREGSGQGDEQFF
cdr3_nt: TGTGCCAGCAGGGAAGGGTCGGGACAGGGAGATGAGCAGTTCTTC

clone_size: once
d_call: NA
j_call: TRBJ2-7
v_call: TRBV28
cdr3_aa: CASSLGRYYEQYF
cdr3_nt: TGTGCCAGCAGTCTGGGACGGTACTACGAGCAGTACTTC

clone_size: NA
d_call: TRBD2
j_call: TRBJ2-1
v_call: TRBV5-5
cdr3_aa: CASSLTGTSGSGGEQFF
cdr3_nt: TGTGCCAGCAGCCTGACTGGGACTAGCGGGAGCGGAGGTGAGCAGTTCTTC

clone_size: NA
d_call: TRBD2
j_call: TRBJ2-3
v_call: TRBV29-1
cdr3_aa: CSVGTSGTTQYF
cdr3_nt: TGCAGCGTCGGGACTAGCGGAACTACGCAGTATTTT